The clone carrying this T cell receptor beta chain has more than one count but fewer than ten. The sample comes from a study of T cells in Graves' hyperthyroidism and ophthalmopathy. V was trimmed by 3 bases and J by 3 bases, leaving 9 bases between them. The CDR3 contains 14 residues. Germline CDR1 is LNHDA and CDR2 is SQIVND (reference sequence). RNA transcripts served as the template for amplifying TCR beta CDR3 regions. The HTBI primer set was used in a first-round RT-PCR of the TCR CDR3. In TCRdb, the multiplex PCR reads were re-called with MiXCR into one record per CDR3 protein. The sample records over 500,000 distinct CDR3 sequences, approximately 16% being singletons.

This TCR came from a woman aged 25-40 years with Graves' ophthalmopathy. The chain is built from TRBV19 and TRBJ2-1, with a tentative D call TRBD2 (6 bases). Material: blood. CDR3 coding DNA: TGTGCCAGTAGTATTTTGACTAGCTACAATGAGCAGTTCTTC. This gives the protein CASSILTSYNEQFF.